Listed below are T cell receptor beta chains from one sample, sequenced in a study of regulatory T cells in long-lasting Graves disease. One entry per CDR3 protein, called by TCRdb with MiXCR from the multiplex PCR reads. In the table there are 400,000 to 550,000 distinct CDR3 sequences, about 16% of which are singletons. The same sample was also used in a study of T cells in Graves' hyperthyroidism and ophthalmopathy.

Here the sequenced sample was peripheral blood mononuclear cells (PBMCs), taken at new diagnosis, from a patient treated with antithyroid drugs. Receptors were obtained from a woman younger than 45 with Graves disease. Each CDR3 is given with its conserved first and last residue. A D gene is named only where the DNA matches it firmly. Some rows have no size entry. The others give once, few or many, or a class for an expanded clone.

length	size	J	D	V	DNA	CDR3
16	few	TRBJ1-1	TRBD1	TRBV5-4	TGTGCCAGCAGCGGATTAGGGGGACAGGTAAACACTGAAGCTTTCTTT	CASSGLGGQVNTEAFF
15	many	TRBJ2-2	TRBD1	TRBV11-2	TGTGCCAGCAGCTCAGGGACAGGGAACACCGGGGAGCTGTTTTTT	CASSSGTGNTGELFF
15	many	TRBJ2-1	-	TRBV12-3/TRBV12-4	TGTGCCAGCAGTTTAGAGACTAGGCTGGGCAATGAGCAGTTCTTC	CASSLETRLGNEQFF
14	-	TRBJ2-7	TRBD2	TRBV30	TGTGCTCGGAACCGTGCCGGGGAGGGGTACGAGCAGTACTTC	CARNRAGEGYEQYF
16	few	TRBJ2-1	-	TRBV27	TGTGCCAGCACTCCCTTTTGGACGGGGGATTTAAATGAGCAGTTCTTC	CASTPFWTGDLNEQFF
14	many	TRBJ2-5	-	TRBV2	TGTGCCAGCAGTGATTCGGGCCGCCAAGAGACCCAGTACTTC	CASSDSGRQETQYF
16	-	TRBJ2-1	-	TRBV7-3	TGTGCCAGCAGCTTACTATCTGGGTTATCCTACAATGAGCAGTTCTTC	CASSLLSGLSYNEQFF
13	-	TRBJ1-1	-	TRBV5-6	TGTGCCAGCAGCTTCGGCAGTCCGAGTGAAGCTTTCTTT	CASSFGSPSEAFF
16	many	TRBJ2-1	-	TRBV18	TGTGCCAGCTCACCTACTATTTTCGCCGGTATGACTGAGCAGTTCTTC	CASSPTIFAGMTEQFF
13	many	TRBJ2-7	-	TRBV30	TGTGCCTCCGCGTCCGAGCTAACCTACGAGCAGTACTTC	CASASELTYEQYF
16	few	TRBJ2-1	TRBD2	TRBV20-1	TGCAGTGCTAGAGATCGGACTAGCGGGATCCACAATGAGCAGTTCTTC	CSARDRTSGIHNEQFF
20	-	TRBJ1-6	TRBD1	TRBV24-1	TGTGCCACCAGTGACCGACCCGGGACAGTCTCGAGCTCCTATAATTCACCCCTCCACTTT	CATSDRPGTVSSSYNSPLHF
15	-	TRBJ2-3	-	TRBV24-1	TGTGCCACCAGTGAAGGACCCTCTAGCACAGATACGCAGTATTTT	CATSEGPSSTDTQYF
10	few	TRBJ2-3	-	TRBV2	TGTGCCCCCGGATCAGATACGCAGTATTTT	CAPGSDTQYF
19	-	TRBJ1-6	TRBD1	TRBV7-9	TGTGCCAGCAGCTCCCCTAGCTCGGACAGGCTTGGGGATAATTCACCCCTCCACTTT	CASSSPSSDRLGDNSPLHF
15	many	TRBJ2-1	TRBD1	TRBV6-2/TRBV6-3	TGTGCCAGCAGTTACTCTGGGCAGGGGGAGTTTGAGCAGTTCTTC	CASSYSGQGEFEQFF
16	few	TRBJ2-2	TRBD2	TRBV20-1	TGCAGTGCTAGAGATGGTTGGGGGGGACCCACCGGGGAGCTGTTTTTT	CSARDGWGGPTGELFF
17	many	TRBJ2-1	TRBD1	TRBV20-1	TGCAGTGCTAGAAGCGTAAAGGACAGGGTCTCCTACAATGAGCAGTTCTTC	CSARSVKDRVSYNEQFF
14	-	TRBJ1-3	-	TRBV7-6	TGTGCCAGCAGCACCACCAGCTCTGGAAACACCATATATTTT	CASSTTSSGNTIYF
15	many	TRBJ1-5	-	TRBV30	TGTGCCTGGAGCTCCGGCGGGATTTACAATCAGCCCCAGCATTTT	CAWSSGGIYNQPQHF
12	many	TRBJ2-1	TRBD2	TRBV20-1	TGCAGTGCTCTAGCGGGAGTGAATGAGCAGTTCTTC	CSALAGVNEQFF
16	-	TRBJ2-1	-	TRBV29-1	TGCAGCGTCCCTAGAGGCGCGGGTCTTCTACTAGGGGAGCAGTTCTTC	CSVPRGAGLLLGEQFF
15	-	TRBJ2-1	-	TRBV5-6	TGTGCCAGCAGCAGCAGGAGATTCACCAACAATGAGCAGTTCTTC	CASSSRRFTNNEQFF
14	many	TRBJ2-7	TRBD2	TRBV2	TGTGCCAGCAGTGCGGGACTAGCCCCCCACGAGCAGTACTTC	CASSAGLAPHEQYF
16	many	TRBJ2-1	TRBD2	TRBV3-1	TGTGCCAGCAGCCGAGACCTCATAGCGGGAGGGAGTGAGCAGTTCTTC	CASSRDLIAGGSEQFF